Listed here is a single TCR beta chain. Libraries were prepared by immunoSEQ multiplex PCR; TCRdb keeps only in-frame clonotypes and omits some of them. Of some 14,000 clones listed, approximately 80% were seen once; the top ten hold about 32%. The sample belongs to a study of sequential checkpoint blockade in melanoma. The CDR3 totals 13 residues. Germline V gives CDR1 SEHNR, CDR2 FQNEAQ (reference sequence). As for treatment: randomized to nivolumab then ipilimumab (arm A) or the reverse (arm B). Patients had received no earlier DNA-damaging chemotherapy. Source: CD8+ T cells sorted from blood (inferred from file names), taken from a patient given nivolumab and ipilimumab in sequence. This sequence originates from a human donor with melanoma. The rearrangement joins TRBV7-9 to TRBJ2-5, with 7 bases aligning to TRBD1. The tail of the sequence fits TRBJ2-7 better, so the J call may be wrong. CDR3 residues: CASSSRTGDEQYF. For the CDR3, the DNA is TGTGCCAGCAGCTCTAGAACAGGGGACGAGCAGTACTTC.